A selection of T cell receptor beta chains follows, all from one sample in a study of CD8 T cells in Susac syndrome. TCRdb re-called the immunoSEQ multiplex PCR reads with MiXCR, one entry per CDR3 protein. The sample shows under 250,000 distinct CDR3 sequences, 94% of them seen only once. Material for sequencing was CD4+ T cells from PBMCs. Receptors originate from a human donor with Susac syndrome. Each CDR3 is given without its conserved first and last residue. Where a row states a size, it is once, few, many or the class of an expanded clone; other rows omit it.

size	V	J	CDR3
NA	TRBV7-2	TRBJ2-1	ASSPFFQAYNEQF
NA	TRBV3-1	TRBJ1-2	ASSQVGGGRGGYT
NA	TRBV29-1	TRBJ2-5	SVEEAQKETQY
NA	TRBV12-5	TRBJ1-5	ASGSDVYSNQPQH
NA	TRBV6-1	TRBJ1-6	ASTRSGASANSPLH
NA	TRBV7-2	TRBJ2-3	ASSVNWGDTQY
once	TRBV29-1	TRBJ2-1	SVVWTHSYNEQF
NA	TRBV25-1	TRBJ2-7	ASSDLALGEQY
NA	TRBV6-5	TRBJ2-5	ASSYSMTSAQETQY
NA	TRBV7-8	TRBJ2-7	ASSLEVIDEQY
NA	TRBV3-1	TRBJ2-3	ASSQDLGRITDTQY
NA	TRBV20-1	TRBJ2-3	SARESRGVSTDTQY
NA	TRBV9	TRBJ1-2	ASSHLRGAGHNYGYT
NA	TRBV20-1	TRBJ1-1	SAEGTNTEAF
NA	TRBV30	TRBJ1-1	AWSRQGDTEAF
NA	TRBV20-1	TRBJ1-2	SAVGDDYGYT
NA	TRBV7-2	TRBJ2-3	ASSAADPATQY
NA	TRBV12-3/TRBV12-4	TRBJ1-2	ASSLDRGVGYGYT
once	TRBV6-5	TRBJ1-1	ASSSQPGTRQMNTEAF
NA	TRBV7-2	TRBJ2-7	ASSSSWVGTREQY
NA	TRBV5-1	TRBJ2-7	ASSLGGMAYEQY
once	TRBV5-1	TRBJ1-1	ASSLVGGDTEAF
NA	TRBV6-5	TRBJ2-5	ASTDGGKETQY
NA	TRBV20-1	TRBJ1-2	SARIRQGAYGYT
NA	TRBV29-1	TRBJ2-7	SVLWDTNFYEQY
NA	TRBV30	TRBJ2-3	AWSAATGIPDTQY
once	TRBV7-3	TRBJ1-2	ASSLGRGHGYT
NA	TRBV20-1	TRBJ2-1	SARSTGGSSYNEQF
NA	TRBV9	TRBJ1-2	ASSARGQGNYGYT
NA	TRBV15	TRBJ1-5	ATSRETRGNQPQH
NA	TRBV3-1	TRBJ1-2	ASRGTGRTYGYT